Below, 5 T cell receptor beta chains from the same sample are listed, as sequenced in a study of blood T cell repertoires in COVID-19. Method: immunoSEQ multiplex PCR; TCRdb's copy keeps in-frame clones and lacks some. The sample has 330,000 or so clones; more than 75% are singletons. The sample was PBMCs or T cells enriched from blood (not recorded which). These receptors originate from a woman in her 30s who had recovered from COVID-19.

V usage is TRBV6-5 and J usage is TRBJ2-7; D possibly corresponds to TRBD1 (5 bases). Per the germline V gene, CDR1 is MNHEY and CDR2 is SVGAGI. The ends were cut back, 5 bases at V and 5 bases at J, with 7 bases in the middle. CDR3 length: 11 residues. The CDR3 protein is CASSQGNEQYF. CDR3 sequence (DNA): TGTGCCAGCAGTCAGGGAAACGAGCAGTACTTC.

This chain joins TRBV7-6 and TRBJ2-1; D is uncertain. In germline, CDR1 is SGHVS, CDR2 FNYEAQ. V was clipped by 3 bases and J by 0 bases, with 12 bases between them. This CDR3 region has 16 residues. The CDR3 spells CASSLSTQDSYNEQFF. Here the CDR3 DNA reads TGTGCCAGCAGCTTGAGTACGCAAGACTCCTACAATGAGCAGTTCTTC. The whole variable domain, remainder taken from reference TRBV7-6 and TRBJ2-1, is GAGVSQSPRYKVTKRGQDVALRCDPISGHVSLYWYRQALGQGPEFLTYFNYEAQQDKSGLPNDRFSAERPEGSISTLTIQRTEQRDSAMYRCASSLSTQDSYNEQFFGPGTRLTVL.

This chain links TRBV24-1 with TRBJ1-1, with no clear D. Germline V gene data show CDR1 as KGHDR and CDR2 as SFDVKD. The CDR3 spans 13 residues. Trimming took 3 bases from V and 1 from J, leaving 5 bases between them. The CDR3 DNA follows: TGTGCCACCAGTGATGCACAGAACACTGAAGCTTTCTTT. Residues: CATSDAQNTEAFF.

The rearrangement joins TRBV30 to TRBJ1-1, with 7 positions matching TRBD1. J lost 6 bases, V lost 1 base, and 11 bases had no gene match. Germline V gene lookup returns CDR1 GTSNPN and CDR2 SVGIG (reference sequence). CDR3 size: 15 residues. The CDR3 nucleotides read TGTGCCTGGAGTGAGGGCAGGGGGTCGATGGCTGAAGCTTTCTTT. It is translated as CAWSEGRGSMAEAFF.

This clone was observed a few times. The chain employs TRBV29-1 and TRBJ2-7; possibly TRBD1 for D (6 bases). V lost 1 base and J 4 bases, leaving 11 bases between the germline ends. Germline CDR1 SQVTM, CDR2 ANQGSEA. This CDR3 is 13 amino acids long. CDR3 sequence: CSVEVARGYEQYF. Here the CDR3 DNA reads TGCAGCGTTGAAGTGGCCAGGGGTTACGAGCAGTACTTC.